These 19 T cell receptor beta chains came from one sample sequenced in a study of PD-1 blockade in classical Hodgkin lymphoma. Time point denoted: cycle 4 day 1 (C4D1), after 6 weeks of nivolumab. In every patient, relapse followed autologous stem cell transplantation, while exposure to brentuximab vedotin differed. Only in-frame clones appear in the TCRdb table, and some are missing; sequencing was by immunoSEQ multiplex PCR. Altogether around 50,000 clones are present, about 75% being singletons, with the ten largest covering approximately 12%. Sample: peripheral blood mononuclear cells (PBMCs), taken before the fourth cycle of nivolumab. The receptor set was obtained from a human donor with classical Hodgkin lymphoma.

The CDR3 region is CASSVGVGEQFF. CDR3 DNA sequence: TGTGCCAGCAGCGTAGGGGTGGGGGAGCAGTTCTTC. This rearrangement joins TRBV9 to TRBJ2-1; D is undetermined. V was pared by 0 bases and J by 10 bases, with 8 bases between. Germline V gene lookup returns CDR1 SGDLS and CDR2 YYNGEE. The CDR3 runs to 12 residues.

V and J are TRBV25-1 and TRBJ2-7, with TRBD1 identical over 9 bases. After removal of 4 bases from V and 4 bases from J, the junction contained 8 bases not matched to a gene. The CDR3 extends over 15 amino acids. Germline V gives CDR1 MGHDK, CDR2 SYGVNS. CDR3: CASSGVQGAGYEQYF. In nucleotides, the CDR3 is TGTGCCAGCAGTGGGGTACAGGGGGCAGGTTACGAGCAGTACTTC.

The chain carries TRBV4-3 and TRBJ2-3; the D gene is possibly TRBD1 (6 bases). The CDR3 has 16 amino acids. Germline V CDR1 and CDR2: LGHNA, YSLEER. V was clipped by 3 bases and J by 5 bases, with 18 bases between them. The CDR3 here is CASSQLIQGDGDTQYF. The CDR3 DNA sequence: TGCGCCAGCAGCCAGCTTATACAGGGTGACGGAGATACGCAGTATTTT.

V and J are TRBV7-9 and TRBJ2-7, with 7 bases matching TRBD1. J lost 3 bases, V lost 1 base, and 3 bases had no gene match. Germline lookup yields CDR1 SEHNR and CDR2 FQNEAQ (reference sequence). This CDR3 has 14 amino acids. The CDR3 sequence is CASSLEGDSYEQYF. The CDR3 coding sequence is TGTGCCAGCAGCTTAGAAGGGGACAGCTACGAGCAGTACTTC.

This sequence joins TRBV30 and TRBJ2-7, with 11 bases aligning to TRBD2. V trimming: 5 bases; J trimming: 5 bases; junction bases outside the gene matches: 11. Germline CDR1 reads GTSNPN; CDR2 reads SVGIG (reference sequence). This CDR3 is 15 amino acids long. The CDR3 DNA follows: TGTGCCTGGGTGGTAGCGGGAGGGTCCCTGCACGAGCAGTACTTC. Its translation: CAWVVAGGSLHEQYF. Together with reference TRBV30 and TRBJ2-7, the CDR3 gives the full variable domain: SQTIHQWPATLVQPVGSPLSLECTVEGTSNPNLYWYRQAAGRGLQLLFYSVGIGQISSEVPQNLSASRPQDRQFILSSKKLLLSDSGFYLCAWVVAGGSLHEQYFGPGTRLTVT.

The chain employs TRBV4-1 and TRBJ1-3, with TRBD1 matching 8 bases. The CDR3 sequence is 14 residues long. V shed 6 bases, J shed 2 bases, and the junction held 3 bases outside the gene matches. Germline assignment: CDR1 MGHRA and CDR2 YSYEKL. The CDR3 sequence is CASSPDRAGNTIYF. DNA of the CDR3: TGCGCCAGCAGTCCGGACAGGGCTGGAAACACCATATATTTT.

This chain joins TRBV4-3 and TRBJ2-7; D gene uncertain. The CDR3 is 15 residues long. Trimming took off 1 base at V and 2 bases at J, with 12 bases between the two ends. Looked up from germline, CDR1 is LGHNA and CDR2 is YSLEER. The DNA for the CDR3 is TGCGCCAGCAGCCAAGGGATCGGCGGCACCTACGAGCAGTACTTC. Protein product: CASSQGIGGTYEQYF.

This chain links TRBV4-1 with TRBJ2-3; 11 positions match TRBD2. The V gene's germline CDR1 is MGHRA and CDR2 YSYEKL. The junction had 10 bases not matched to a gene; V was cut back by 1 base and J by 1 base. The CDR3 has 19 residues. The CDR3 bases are TGCGCCAGCAGCCAAGTGAACCTAGCGGGAGGCGAGGGCACAGATACGCAGTATTTT. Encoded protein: CASSQVNLAGGEGTDTQYF.

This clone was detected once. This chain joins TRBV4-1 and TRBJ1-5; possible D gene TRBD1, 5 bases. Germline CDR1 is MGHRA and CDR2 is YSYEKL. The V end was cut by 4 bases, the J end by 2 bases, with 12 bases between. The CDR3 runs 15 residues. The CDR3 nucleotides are TGCGCCAGCAGCCCATCCCAAGGGGGCAATCAGCCCCAGCATTTT. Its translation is CASSPSQGGNQPQHF.

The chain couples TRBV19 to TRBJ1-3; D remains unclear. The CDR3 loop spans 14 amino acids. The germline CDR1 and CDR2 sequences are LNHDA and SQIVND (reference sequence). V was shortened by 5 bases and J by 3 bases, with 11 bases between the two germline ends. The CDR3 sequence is CASSPLLGGNTIYF. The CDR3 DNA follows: TGTGCCAGTAGTCCCTTGCTCGGTGGAAACACCATATATTTT.

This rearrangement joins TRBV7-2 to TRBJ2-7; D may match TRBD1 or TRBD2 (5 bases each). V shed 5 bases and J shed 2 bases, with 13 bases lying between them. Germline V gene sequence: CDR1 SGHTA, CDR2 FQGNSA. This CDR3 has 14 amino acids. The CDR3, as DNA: TGTGCCAGCAGCCGGACTGTGGGGGCCTACGAGCAGTACTTC. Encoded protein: CASSRTVGAYEQYF.

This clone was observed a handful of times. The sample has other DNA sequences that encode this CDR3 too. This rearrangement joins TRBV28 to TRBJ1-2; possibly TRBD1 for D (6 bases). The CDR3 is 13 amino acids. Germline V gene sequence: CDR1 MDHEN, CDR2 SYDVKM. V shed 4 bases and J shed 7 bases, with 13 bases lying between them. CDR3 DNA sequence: TGTGCCAGCAGTTACCCACGAGGGGGTGGCTACACCTTC. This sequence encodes CASSYPRGGGYTF.

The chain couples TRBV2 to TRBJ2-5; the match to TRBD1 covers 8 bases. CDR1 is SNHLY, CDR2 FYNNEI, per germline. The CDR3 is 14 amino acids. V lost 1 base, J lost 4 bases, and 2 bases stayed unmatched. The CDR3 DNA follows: TGTGCCAGCAGTGAAGTTACAGGGGGAGAGACCCAGTACTTC. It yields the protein CASSEVTGGETQYF.

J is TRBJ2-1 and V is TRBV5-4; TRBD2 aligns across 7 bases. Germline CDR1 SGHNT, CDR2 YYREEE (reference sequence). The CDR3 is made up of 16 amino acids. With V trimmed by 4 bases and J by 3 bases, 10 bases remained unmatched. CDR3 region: CASSPMGAGHYNEQFF. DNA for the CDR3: TGTGCCAGCAGCCCCATGGGAGCGGGGCACTACAATGAGCAGTTCTTC.

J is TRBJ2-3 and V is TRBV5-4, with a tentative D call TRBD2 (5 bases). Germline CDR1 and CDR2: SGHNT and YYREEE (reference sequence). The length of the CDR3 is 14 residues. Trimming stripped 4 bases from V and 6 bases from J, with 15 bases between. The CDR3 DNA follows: TGTGCCAGCAGCCTCCGAGGGCCGGGGGATACGCAGTATTTT. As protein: CASSLRGPGDTQYF.

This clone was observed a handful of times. The CDR3 reads CASSLRPGPSPYNEQFF. The DNA of the CDR3 is TGTGCCAGCAGCTTAAGACCGGGTCCCTCACCTTACAATGAGCAGTTCTTC. The V and J genes are TRBV7-3 and TRBJ2-1; D not resolved. The CDR3 length is 17 residues. Germline V gives CDR1 SGHTA, CDR2 FQGTGA. V was shortened by 1 base and J by 4 bases, with 17 bases between the two germline ends.

CDR3 residues: CASSLDVDRGYNSPLHF. In DNA, the CDR3 is TGTGCCAGCAGCTTAGACGTGGACAGGGGCTATAATTCACCCCTCCACTTT. The rearrangement links TRBV7-6 to TRBJ1-6; 9 bases align to TRBD1. In germline, CDR1 is SGHVS, CDR2 FNYEAQ. V shed 1 base and J 3 bases; nucleotides not matched to a gene: 4. The CDR3 extends over 17 amino acids. Variable domain in full (rest from reference TRBV7-6 and TRBJ1-6): GAGVSQSPRYKVTKRGQDVALRCDPISGHVSLYWYRQALGQGPEFLTYFNYEAQQDKSGLPNDRFSAERPEGSISTLTIQRTEQRDSAMYRCASSLDVDRGYNSPLHFGNGTRLTVT.

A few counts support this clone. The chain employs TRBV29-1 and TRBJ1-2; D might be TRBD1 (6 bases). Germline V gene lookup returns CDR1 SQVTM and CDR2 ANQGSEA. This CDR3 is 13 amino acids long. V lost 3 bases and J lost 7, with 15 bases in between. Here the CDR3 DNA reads TGCAGCGTTGACTGGACGGGGGCTACTGGCTACACCTTC. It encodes CSVDWTGATGYTF.

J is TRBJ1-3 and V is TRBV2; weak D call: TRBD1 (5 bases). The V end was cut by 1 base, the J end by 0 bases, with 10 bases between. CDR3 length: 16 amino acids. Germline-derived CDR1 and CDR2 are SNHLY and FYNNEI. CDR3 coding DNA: TGTGCCAGCAGTGAAGGTGTGGGGCTCTCTGGAAACACCATATATTTT. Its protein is CASSEGVGLSGNTIYF.